The T cell receptor (beta chain) under discussion was sequenced for a study of shared clonotypes between healthy human individuals. The germline gives CDR1 SEHNR, CDR2 FQNEAQ (reference sequence). The CDR3 consists of 16 residues. Trimming took 5 bases from V and 4 from J; bases not matched to a gene: 12. Method: immunoSEQ multiplex PCR; TCRdb's copy keeps in-frame clones and lacks some. The table includes roughly 720,000 clones, 90% detected once. This sequence was found in a man between 18 and 35 years old in good health. Some clones in this sample may be carry-over from other donors' samples. The gene calls are TRBV7-9 and TRBJ2-5; 8 bases line up with TRBD1. Sequencing used memory CD8+ T cells from PBMCs. The sample's subset: CD45RO+ cells pooled with CCR7-negative TemRA cells. CDR3 residues: CASSDSTGAGRETQYF. The DNA for the CDR3 is TGTGCCAGCAGCGATTCGACAGGGGCCGGGCGAGAGACCCAGTACTTC.